One sample yielded the 31 T cell receptor beta chains listed below, sequenced in a study of blood T cell repertoires in COVID-19. The protocol was immunoSEQ multiplex PCR, while the TCRdb copy is restricted to in-frame clones and leaves out a portion. Of roughly 220,000 clones in the sample, 88% were seen once. The sequenced sample consisted of PBMCs or T cells enriched from blood (not recorded which). Receptors were obtained from a woman aged 45 to 65 with acute COVID-19.

The rearrangement joins TRBV27 to TRBJ1-2; D is undetermined. The CDR3 length is 12 residues. Germline CDR1 and CDR2: MNHEY and SMNVEV (reference sequence). V lost 4 bases and J lost 6, with 9 bases in between. The CDR3 loop reads CASSSRFDGYTF. The DNA of the CDR3 is TGTGCCAGCAGTTCTAGATTCGATGGCTACACCTTC.

The chain joins TRBV9 to TRBJ2-5; 8 bases line up with TRBD2. Germline CDR1 is SGDLS and CDR2 is YYNGEE. Trimming removed 0 bases from V and 3 bases from J; junction bases left unmatched: 4. This CDR3 comprises 15 residues. For the CDR3, the DNA is TGTGCCAGCAGCGTAGGGGGAGCGGGGGAAGAGACCCAGTACTTC. Translating gives CASSVGGAGEETQYF.

This clone was observed a few times. The chain carries TRBV7-9 and TRBJ1-1; unclear D gene. The CDR3 has 14 residues. CDR1 is SEHNR and CDR2 is FQNEAQ in the germline V gene (reference sequence). V shed 5 bases and J shed 2 bases, with 12 bases lying between them. The CDR3 here is CASSRQWRNTEAFF. The CDR3 nucleotides are TGTGCCAGCAGCAGGCAATGGAGAAACACTGAAGCTTTCTTT.

The V and J genes are TRBV5-6 and TRBJ2-3, with D unresolved. Germline values: CDR1 SGHDT, CDR2 YYEEEE. The CDR3 covers 15 residues. V lost 1 base to trimming and J lost 2 bases, with 11 bases between them. The CDR3 loop reads CASSLLGSDTDTQYF. CDR3 in DNA: TGTGCCAGCAGCTTGCTGGGCAGTGACACAGATACGCAGTATTTT. The entire variable domain, with the rest obtained from reference TRBV5-6 and TRBJ2-3, is as follows: DAGVTQSPTHLIKTRGQQVTLRCSPKSGHDTVSWYQQALGQGPQFIFQYYEEEERQRGNFPDRFSGHQFPNYSSELNVNALLLGDSALYLCASSLLGSDTDTQYFGPGTRLTVL.

J is TRBJ2-1 and V is TRBV11-2; 9 bases align to TRBD2. The length of the CDR3 is 16 residues. Trimming took 4 bases from V and 2 from J; bases not matched to a gene: 6. CDR1 SGHAT and CDR2 FQNNGV come from the germline V gene. The CDR3, as DNA: TGTGCCAGCAGCTCCTTAGCGGGAGTGGCCTACAATGAGCAGTTCTTC. This encodes CASSSLAGVAYNEQFF. Drawing the rest from reference TRBV11-2 and TRBJ2-1, the complete variable domain is EAGVAQSPRYKIIEKRQSVAFWCNPISGHATLYWYQQILGQGPKLLIQFQNNGVVDDSQLPKDRFSAERLKGVDSTLKIQPAKLEDSAVYLCASSSLAGVAYNEQFFGPGTRLTVL.

This chain joins TRBV6-5 and TRBJ2-3, with 7 positions matching TRBD1. The germline gives CDR1 MNHEY, CDR2 SVGAGI. This CDR3 spans 13 amino acids. V was pared by 8 bases and J by 4 bases, with 6 bases of the junction left unmatched. The CDR3 region has the DNA TGTGCCAGCCGTACTACAGGGGCAGATACGCAGTATTTT. It encodes CASRTTGADTQYF.

This clone was seen a single time. The chain employs TRBV5-1 and TRBJ1-3; a possible D gene is TRBD1 (5 bases). Deletions cut 3 bases from V and 2 bases from J, with 9 bases between. The CDR3 contains 14 residues. Germline V gene lookup returns CDR1 SGHRS and CDR2 YFSETQ. The CDR3 bases are TGCGCCAGCAGCTCAACAGGTGCTGGAAACACCATATATTTT. Translating it yields CASSSTGAGNTIYF. The whole variable domain, filled in from reference TRBV5-1 and TRBJ1-3, reads KAGVTQTPRYLIKTRGQQVTLSCSPISGHRSVSWYQQTPGQGLQFLFEYFSETQRNKGNFPGRFSGRQFSNSRSEMNVSTLELGDSALYLCASSSTGAGNTIYFGEGSWLTVV.

The J gene is TRBJ1-1, the V gene TRBV28; 7 bases line up with TRBD1. V lost 3 bases and J lost 3; bases outside the gene matches: 13. The CDR3 is made up of 17 amino acids. Germline V gene sequence: CDR1 MDHEN, CDR2 SYDVKM. CDR3 sequence reads: CASSFRGFDRVDTEAFF. CDR3 DNA: TGTGCCAGCAGTTTTAGGGGATTCGACAGGGTGGACACTGAAGCTTTCTTT.

The chain combines TRBV28 with TRBJ1-5; D gene ambiguous. The germline CDR1 and CDR2 sequences are MDHEN and SYDVKM. The CDR3 runs to 14 residues. Trimming took off 3 bases at V and 2 bases at J, with 8 bases between the two ends. In DNA form, the CDR3 reads TGTGCCAGCAGTTTTATAGAGGGCAATCAGCCCCAGCATTTT. The encoded protein is CASSFIEGNQPQHF.

This clone was observed a single time. The chain employs TRBV5-8 and TRBJ2-1, with a possible D match to TRBD1 (5 bases). With 2 bases removed from V and 12 bases from J, the gap between germline ends came to 9 bases. Germline V gene data show CDR1 as SGHTS and CDR2 as YDEGEE. This CDR3 has 11 amino acids. The DNA of the CDR3 is TGTGCCAGCAGCTTTCAGGGCCCGCAGTTCTTC. It translates to CASSFQGPQFF.

The CDR3 nucleotides are TGTGCCACGAAAAGAACAGGGAGCTCCTACGAGCAGTACTTC. Encoded protein: CATKRTGSSYEQYF. V and J are TRBV24-1 and TRBJ2-7, with D possibly matching TRBD1 (6 bases). The germline gives CDR1 KGHDR, CDR2 SFDVKD. The CDR3 contains 14 residues. V dropped 10 bases and J dropped 0 bases, with 15 bases sitting between them.

This chain connects TRBV28 to TRBJ2-1; no reliable D call. The ends were cut back, 3 bases at V and 15 bases at J, with 21 bases in the middle. This CDR3 contains 14 residues. Germline V CDR1 and CDR2: MDHEN, SYDVKM. CDR3 DNA sequence: TGTGCCAGCAGTTTCCTCCGACATGACGCTCATCTGTTCTTC. It encodes CASSFLRHDAHLFF.

By sample fraction, this clone is medium-sized. The chain links TRBV5-1 to TRBJ1-5; D is perhaps TRBD1 (5 bases). CDR1 and CDR2 (germline): SGHRS, YFSETQ. There are 16 residues in the CDR3. V lost 4 bases, J lost 7 bases, and 21 bases lay in between. DNA for the CDR3: TGCGCCAGCAGCCCAAAGGGAGGCTCAGGGACCCAGCCCCAGCATTTT. Amino acid sequence: CASSPKGGSGTQPQHF.

This clone was found a few times. V gene TRBV7-9 combines with J gene TRBJ1-1, with no clear D. This CDR3 comprises 14 residues. The V and J ends lost 2 bases and 0 bases respectively, with 7 bases between them. CDR1 is SEHNR, CDR2 FQNEAQ, per germline (reference sequence). The CDR3 bases are TGTGCCAGCAGCTTACAGGAATTGAACACTGAAGCTTTCTTT. Protein: CASSLQELNTEAFF. The full variable domain, with the rest looked up from reference TRBV7-9 and TRBJ1-1, is DTGVSQNPRHKITKRGQNVTFRCDPISEHNRLYWYRQTLGQGPEFLTYFQNEAQLEKSRLLSDRFSAERPKGSFSTLEIQRTEQGDSAMYLCASSLQELNTEAFFGQGTRLTVV.

As regards this clone: Different DNA sequences within this sample yield the same CDR3. V usage is TRBV28 and J usage is TRBJ1-5, with TRBD1 identical over 7 bases. J gave up 3 bases and V 5 bases, and 4 bases lay outside the gene matches. Germline V lookup: CDR1 MDHEN, CDR2 SYDVKM. There are 14 residues in the CDR3. The CDR3 sequence: CASSPGQSNQPQHF. CDR3 in DNA: TGTGCCAGCAGTCCGGGACAGTCCAATCAGCCCCAGCATTTT.

The V call is TRBV5-4, the J call TRBJ2-7; 8 bases agree with TRBD2. Germline CDR1 is SGHNT and CDR2 is YYREEE (reference sequence). This CDR3 contains 15 residues. V was clipped by 4 bases and J by 0 bases; unmatched bases: 6. CDR3 residues: CASSPRAGGSYEQYF. CDR3 nucleotide sequence: TGTGCCAGCAGCCCTCGGGCGGGAGGCTCCTACGAGCAGTACTTC.

The V and J genes are TRBV19 and TRBJ2-1; 8 bases align to TRBD2. The CDR3 sequence is 14 residues long. Trimming took 7 bases from V and 8 from J; bases not matched to a gene: 10. Germline lookup yields CDR1 LNHDA and CDR2 SQIVND (reference sequence). The DNA of the CDR3 is TGTGCCAGTAAGAGCGGGAGAGTTTCGGATGAGCAGTTCTTC. This encodes CASKSGRVSDEQFF.

The table lists this clone with a count of one. The chain carries TRBV12-3 or TRBV12-4 and TRBJ2-7; 9 nucleotides agree with TRBD1. The CDR3 consists of 13 residues. V was clipped by 5 bases and J by 7 bases; unmatched bases: 6. The CDR3 loop reads CASSPHRGREQYF. In DNA, the CDR3 is TGTGCCAGCAGTCCTCACAGGGGGCGGGAGCAGTACTTC.

The gene calls are TRBV7-8 and TRBJ2-2, with D perhaps matching TRBD1 (5 bases). Germline V gene sequence: CDR1 SGHVS, CDR2 FQNEAQ. The germline V and J ends were trimmed by 1 base and 0 bases, with 9 bases remaining between them. CDR3 length: 16 residues. The CDR3 spells CASSLEAGSNTGELFF. For the CDR3, the DNA is TGTGCCAGCAGCTTAGAGGCAGGGTCGAACACCGGGGAGCTGTTTTTT. Full variable domain (rest looked up from reference TRBV7-8 and TRBJ2-2): GAGVSQSPRYKVAKRGQDVALRCDPISGHVSLFWYQQALGQGPEFLTYFQNEAQLDKSGLPSDRFFAERPEGSVSTLKIQRTQQEDSAVYLCASSLEAGSNTGELFFGEGSRLTVL.

The chain uses TRBV3-1 (or the pseudogene TRBV3-2) and TRBJ1-2, with TRBD1 identical over 7 bases. CDR1 and CDR2 from the germline V gene are LGHDT and YNNKEL (reference sequence). This CDR3 is built from 20 residues. The junction had 20 bases not matched to a gene; V was cut back by 3 bases and J by 1 base. The chain's CDR3 is CASSHAKAPGQTTINYGYTF. In DNA, the CDR3 is TGTGCCAGCAGCCATGCAAAGGCCCCGGGACAGACGACGATTAACTATGGCTACACCTTC.

The chain is built from TRBV4-1 and TRBJ1-1, with a tentative D call TRBD1 (5 bases). This CDR3 has 15 amino acids. Deletions cut 2 bases from V and 2 bases from J, with 12 bases between. Germline CDR1 MGHRA, CDR2 YSYEKL. The CDR3 is CASSQTDQGNTEAFF. CDR3 nucleotide sequence: TGCGCCAGCAGCCAAACAGATCAGGGAAACACTGAAGCTTTCTTT.

The V gene is TRBV28, the J gene TRBJ1-1; a weak D match, TRBD1 (5 bases). V was pared by 7 bases and J by 3 bases, with 12 bases between. Germline V gene data show CDR1 as MDHEN and CDR2 as SYDVKM. This CDR3 spans 13 amino acids. The CDR3 reads CASTPWGDTEAFF. Written as DNA, the CDR3 is TGTGCCAGCACCCCTTGGGGGGACACTGAAGCTTTCTTT. The full variable domain, its missing parts supplied by reference TRBV28 and TRBJ1-1, is DVKVTQSSRYLVKRTGEKVFLECVQDMDHENMFWYRQDPGLGLRLIYFSYDVKMKEKGDIPEGYSVSREKKERFSLILESASTNQTSMYLCASTPWGDTEAFFGQGTRLTVV.

The rearrangement uses TRBV2 and TRBJ2-1; D is unclear. This CDR3 comprises 14 residues. Germline CDR1 is SNHLY and CDR2 is FYNNEI. V was pared by 6 bases and J by 5 bases, with 14 bases between. CDR3 bases: TGTGCCAGCAGCCCCACGGCGGCTCACAATGAGCAGTTCTTC. This codes for CASSPTAAHNEQFF.

This clone was detected once. The chain recombines TRBV3-1 (or the pseudogene TRBV3-2) with TRBJ2-1; 7 positions agree with TRBD2. Germline CDR1 LGHDT, CDR2 YNNKEL (reference sequence). Trimming removed 5 bases from V and 6 bases from J; junction bases left unmatched: 1. The CDR3 is 12 amino acids. This CDR3 reads CASSGLGNEQFF. CDR3 bases: TGTGCCAGCAGCGGACTAGGCAATGAGCAGTTCTTC.

The V gene is TRBV7-8, the J gene TRBJ1-2; the D gene is possibly TRBD1 (6 bases). The germline V and J ends were trimmed by 6 bases and 3 bases, with 14 bases remaining between them. Germline CDR1 is SGHVS and CDR2 is FQNEAQ. This CDR3 contains 14 residues. In DNA, the CDR3 is TGTGCCAGCAGTTGGACAGCCAGACACTATGGCTACACCTTC. Amino acids: CASSWTARHYGYTF.

The chain links TRBV7-2 to TRBJ2-1; 13 bases fit TRBD2. Germline V lookup: CDR1 SGHTA, CDR2 FQGNSA. This CDR3 has 16 residues. Trimming took 5 bases from V and 4 from J; bases not matched to a gene: 5. The CDR3 sequence is CASSARTSGGYNEQFF. In DNA, the CDR3 is TGTGCCAGCAGCGCTAGGACTAGCGGGGGTTACAATGAGCAGTTCTTC.

V and J are TRBV18 and TRBJ2-3; D is perhaps TRBD2 (5 bases). Between the trimmed V and J ends, which lost 4 bases and 1 base, there was a span of 18 bases. Germline CDR1 is KGHSH and CDR2 is LQKENI. The CDR3 is made up of 17 amino acids. The CDR3 nucleotides are TGTGCCAGCTCACACCGGCAAGGGAGTACGGGCACAGATACGCAGTATTTT. This codes for CASSHRQGSTGTDTQYF.

For the CDR3, the DNA is TGTGCCAGCAGCCTGACAGGGACGTCCTACGAGCAGTACTTC. Protein product: CASSLTGTSYEQYF. The chain recombines TRBV27 with TRBJ2-7, with TRBD1 matching 7 bases. CDR3 length: 14 residues. Unmatched junction bases numbered 6, after V lost 6 bases and J lost 1 base. The germline V gene has CDR1 MNHEY and CDR2 SMNVEV (reference sequence).

CDR3 in DNA: TGTGCCAGCAGTTTATGGGGACAGGGGGCCTATGGCTACACCTTC. Encoded protein: CASSLWGQGAYGYTF. The chain joins TRBV27 to TRBJ1-2; 12 bases are a match to TRBD1. CDR3 size: 15 residues. J lost 4 bases, V lost 1 base, and 1 base had no gene match. Germline CDR1 reads MNHEY; CDR2 reads SMNVEV (reference sequence).

This sequence joins TRBV9 and TRBJ2-1; D is unresolved. The CDR3 length is 14 residues. Germline V CDR1 and CDR2: SGDLS, YYNGEE. V was clipped by 2 bases and J by 0 bases, with 6 bases between them. CDR3 sequence reads: CASSVTDSYNEQFF. CDR3 DNA: TGTGCCAGCAGCGTCACAGACTCCTACAATGAGCAGTTCTTC.

This chain uses TRBV7-9 with TRBJ2-3; TRBD2 is a possible D gene (5 bases). CDR3 length equals 17 residues. CDR1 is SEHNR, CDR2 FQNEAQ, per germline (reference sequence). Trimming cost V 1 base and J 3 bases, with 17 bases left between them. The CDR3 nucleotides read TGTGCCAGCAGCTTAGGGGCAGAGGGATGGGCAACAGATACGCAGTATTTT. Its translation: CASSLGAEGWATDTQYF.